This T cell receptor (beta chain) emerged from a study of T-cell memory formation after mild COVID-19. Looking at the study overall: TCR clusters were mostly donor specific. Notes on the study in general: Cross-reactive memory appears to have joined, as suggested by some responding clones showing up in pre-infection memory. Contracting CD8+ clones were enriched in EMRA, CD4+ mainly in CM and EM.

This clonotype turned up a few times. The target antigen is unknown. The CDR3 length is 14 residues. V was shortened by 4 bases and J by 7 bases, with 17 bases between the two germline ends. Looked up from germline, CDR1 is SGHRS and CDR2 is YFSETQ. Barcoded TCR alpha and TCR beta cDNA libraries with UMIs came from 5'RACE using constant-segment primers. TCRdb reprocessed the 5' RACE reads via MiXCR and lists one record per CDR3 protein. The sample lists about 350,000 distinct CDR3 sequences, approximately 14% occurring once. The chain uses TRBV5-1 and TRBJ1-2; TRBD1 might be the D (6 bases). The source material was PBMCs or a T cell subset sorted from them (not recorded which). This sequence originates from a man aged 18 to 30 who had mild COVID-19 (a few samples of this study predate the infection). Cell type and time point are not known. The CDR3 spells CASSRTLPRGGYTF. CDR3 coding DNA: TGCGCCAGCAGCCGAACCCTCCCCAGGGGTGGCTACACCTTC.